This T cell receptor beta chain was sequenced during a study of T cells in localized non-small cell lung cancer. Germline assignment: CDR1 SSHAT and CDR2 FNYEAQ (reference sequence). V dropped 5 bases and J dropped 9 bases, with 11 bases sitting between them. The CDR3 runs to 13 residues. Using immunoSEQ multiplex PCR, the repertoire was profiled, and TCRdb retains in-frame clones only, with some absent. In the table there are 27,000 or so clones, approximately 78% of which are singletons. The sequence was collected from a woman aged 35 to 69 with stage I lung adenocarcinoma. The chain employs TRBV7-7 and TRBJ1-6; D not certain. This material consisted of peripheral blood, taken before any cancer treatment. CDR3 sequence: CASSRSGTSPLHF. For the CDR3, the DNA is TGTGCCAGCAGCCGTAGCGGTACTTCACCCCTCCACTTT.